Listed below are T cell receptor beta chains from one sample, sequenced in a study of T cells in tuberculosis. This table comes from immunoSEQ multiplex PCR, and its TCRdb copy is limited to in-frame clones, with some not included. The table shows 88,000 or so clones, with roughly 93% occurring only once. Sample: CD1b-GMM tetramer-negative cells sorted from PBMCs. These receptors all come from an adult woman with latent tuberculosis. Both conserved end residues are part of each CDR3. D genes are given only for firm matches. Size tells how often a clone was seen (once, few, many) or the class of an expanded clone, and some rows leave it out.

>TRBJ2-5|TRBD1|.|TRBV4-1
CASSQDNRGRETQYF
TGCGCCAGCAGCCAAGATAACAGGGGGCGAGAGACCCAGTACTTC
>TRBJ2-7|.|.|TRBV19
CASSPGVRIPPEQYF
TGTGCCAGTAGTCCAGGGGTGAGGATCCCCCCCGAGCAGTACTTC
>TRBJ2-5|.|.|TRBV28
CASSPPLRGETQYF
TGTGCCAGCAGTCCCCCCCTCCGTGGCGAGACCCAGTACTTC
>TRBJ1-5|.|.|TRBV19
CASSIEGRNRNQPQHF
TGTGCCAGTAGTATAGAGGGCAGGAACCGCAATCAGCCCCAGCATTTT
>TRBJ2-7|TRBD1|.|TRBV6-5
CASRAEDRGNYEQYF
TGTGCCAGCAGGGCCGAAGACAGGGGAAATTACGAGCAGTACTTC
>TRBJ1-6|.|once|TRBV7-2
CASSSGGRLSRALHF
TGTGCCAGCAGCTCGGGGGGCAGGCTGAGTAGGGCCCTCCACTTT
>TRBJ1-1|TRBD1|.|TRBV4-1
CASSQEGQFSEAFF
TGCGCCAGCAGCCAAGAGGGACAGTTCTCTGAAGCTTTCTTT
>TRBJ1-2|.|once|TRBV5-5
CASSFGNYGYTF
TGTGCCAGCAGCTTCGGGAACTATGGCTACACCTTC
>TRBJ2-5|.|.|TRBV20-1
CSQGGETQYF
TGCAGTCAGGGCGGAGAGACCCAGTACTTC
>TRBJ2-2|TRBD1|.|TRBV27
CASSFGQGYGELFF
TGTGCCAGCAGTTTCGGACAGGGATACGGGGAGCTGTTTTTT
>TRBJ1-5|.|.|TRBV19
CASSMETDLPQHF
TGTGCCAGTAGTATGGAGACAGACCTGCCCCAGCATTTT
>TRBJ1-1|TRBD1|.|TRBV6-5
CASRGQGTEAFF
TGTGCCAGCCGCGGACAGGGCACTGAAGCTTTCTTT
>TRBJ1-3|.|.|TRBV5-1
CASSLGQFNSGNTIYF
TGCGCCAGCAGCTTGGGACAGTTCAACTCTGGAAACACCATATATTTT
>TRBJ1-6|.|.|TRBV6-5
CASSWYSSYNSPLHF
TGTGCCAGCAGTTGGTATAGCTCCTATAATTCACCCCTCCACTTT
>TRBJ1-1|.|.|TRBV27
CASSPAGPNTEAFF
TGTGCCAGCAGTCCCGCGGGACCGAACACTGAAGCTTTCTTT
>TRBJ2-2|.|.|TRBV5-1
CASNPGRTGELFF
TGCGCCAGCAATCCAGGGAGGACCGGGGAGCTGTTTTTT
>TRBJ1-6|.|.|TRBV28
CASSFRGNSPLHF
TGTGCCAGCAGTTTTAGAGGGAATTCACCCCTCCACTTT
>TRBJ2-1|.|.|TRBV9
CASSVAARSHEQFF
TGTGCCAGCAGCGTAGCGGCGAGGTCCCATGAGCAGTTCTTC
>TRBJ1-1|.|.|TRBV5-1
CASSLGGGGFMNTEAFF
TGCGCCAGCAGCTTGGGAGGGGGGGGATTTATGAACACTGAAGCTTTCTTT
>TRBJ1-5|.|.|TRBV6-6
CASSDSGNQPQHF
TGTGCCAGCAGTGACAGTGGCAATCAGCCCCAGCATTTT
>TRBJ2-2|TRBD1|.|TRBV28
CASSTSGTGEKVGELFF
TGTGCCAGCAGCACATCAGGGACAGGGGAGAAAGTCGGGGAGCTGTTTTTT
>TRBJ1-1|.|.|TRBV5-6
CASSPVTALNTEAFF
TGTGCCAGCAGCCCAGTGACAGCCTTGAACACTGAAGCTTTCTTT
>TRBJ2-4|TRBD1|.|TRBV6-5
CASSYSRDRDIQYF
TGTGCCAGCAGTTACTCCAGGGACAGGGACATTCAGTACTTC
>TRBJ2-3|TRBD1|.|TRBV7-6
CASSSQDRGPSTDTQYF
TGTGCCAGCAGCTCGCAGGACAGGGGGCCTAGCACAGATACGCAGTATTTT
>TRBJ2-7|TRBD1|few|TRBV19
CASSSSPGTGWTYEQYF
TGTGCCAGTAGTTCCTCACCCGGGACAGGGTGGACCTACGAGCAGTACTTC
>TRBJ2-7|.|once|TRBV4-1
CASSQTATYEQYF
TGCGCCAGCAGCCAAACCGCGACCTACGAGCAGTACTTC
>TRBJ2-5|.|.|TRBV28
CASNGGSLQETQYF
TGTGCCAGCAACGGCGGGTCCTTACAAGAGACCCAGTACTTC
>TRBJ1-6|.|.|TRBV15
CATTRGGVSPLHF
TGTGCCACCACCCGCGGCGGGGTTTCACCCCTCCACTTT
>TRBJ1-1|.|.|TRBV19
CASSTNSIHMNTEAFF
TGTGCCAGTAGTACCAATTCGATACACATGAACACTGAAGCTTTCTTT